These T cell receptor beta chains were read from a single sample in a study of T cells in Graves' hyperthyroidism and ophthalmopathy. TCRdb ran MiXCR on the multiplex PCR reads and lists one entry per CDR3 protein. This table has around 420,000 distinct CDR3 sequences, 12% to 15% appearing once. What was sequenced was blood. The receptors come from a woman under 30 with Graves' hyperthyroidism. CDR3s leave out the opening cysteine and the closing phenylalanine or tryptophan.

j_call: TRBJ1-6
v_call: TRBV6-1
cdr3_aa: ASSLRDSNSPLH

j_call: TRBJ2-7
v_call: TRBV30
cdr3_aa: AWSDRGMDEQY

j_call: TRBJ1-5
v_call: TRBV2
cdr3_aa: ASSEEAMGNQPQH

j_call: TRBJ2-7
v_call: TRBV6-2/TRBV6-3
cdr3_aa: ASSYSGRPEQY

j_call: TRBJ2-7
v_call: TRBV5-1
cdr3_aa: ASSERTTPYEQY

j_call: TRBJ2-7
v_call: TRBV6-1
cdr3_aa: ASSRGRLSSYEQY

j_call: TRBJ2-1
v_call: TRBV24-1
cdr3_aa: ATSDFLAPRNEQF

j_call: TRBJ1-5
v_call: TRBV6-9
cdr3_aa: ASSYLLRGNQPQH

j_call: TRBJ1-1
v_call: TRBV6-2/TRBV6-3
cdr3_aa: ASSPHYRQGLRFWNTEAS

j_call: TRBJ1-1
v_call: TRBV28
cdr3_aa: ASSWVATEAF

j_call: TRBJ2-7
v_call: TRBV5-1
cdr3_aa: ASGETGMYEQY

j_call: TRBJ2-2
v_call: TRBV9
cdr3_aa: ASSFPIAGEMTGELF

j_call: TRBJ1-4
v_call: TRBV29-1
cdr3_aa: SVISGSTNEKLF

j_call: TRBJ1-3
v_call: TRBV12-3/TRBV12-4
cdr3_aa: ASSRSGNTIY

j_call: TRBJ2-3
v_call: TRBV28
cdr3_aa: ASSLGRGSRTDTQY

j_call: TRBJ1-5
v_call: TRBV7-8
cdr3_aa: ASSLRQGYQPQH

j_call: TRBJ2-7
v_call: TRBV9
cdr3_aa: ASSTAGTGHEQY

j_call: TRBJ1-4
v_call: TRBV7-2
cdr3_aa: ASSRAGSQNEKLF

j_call: TRBJ2-7
v_call: TRBV30
cdr3_aa: AWRTSESIYEQY

j_call: TRBJ2-2
v_call: TRBV7-9
cdr3_aa: ASSPLTSGSRNTGELF

j_call: TRBJ1-2
v_call: TRBV5-6
cdr3_aa: ASGVGGYGYT

j_call: TRBJ1-1
v_call: TRBV28
cdr3_aa: ASSLDAWGQRTEAF

j_call: TRBJ1-6
v_call: TRBV5-1
cdr3_aa: ASSRGQGDNSPLH

j_call: TRBJ2-3
v_call: TRBV7-3
cdr3_aa: ASRSASGRFGDTQY

j_call: TRBJ2-7
v_call: TRBV28
cdr3_aa: ASSPTGASKTFAYEQY

j_call: TRBJ1-5
v_call: TRBV7-2
cdr3_aa: ASSLARSREQPQH

j_call: TRBJ2-7
v_call: TRBV30
cdr3_aa: AWSTERERSYEQY

j_call: TRBJ1-1
v_call: TRBV3-1
cdr3_aa: ASSQEPDWTTEAF

j_call: TRBJ2-5
v_call: TRBV20-1
cdr3_aa: SAPPGETQY

j_call: TRBJ2-7
v_call: TRBV5-1
cdr3_aa: ASSLVGTGTYEQY

j_call: TRBJ1-6
v_call: TRBV7-2
cdr3_aa: ASSPQGNSPLH

j_call: TRBJ1-1
v_call: TRBV10-3
cdr3_aa: AISESVRDEAF

j_call: TRBJ1-1
v_call: TRBV5-6
cdr3_aa: ASSPGPTNTEAF

j_call: TRBJ1-6
v_call: TRBV28
cdr3_aa: ASSPMEQGAYNSPLH

j_call: TRBJ1-6
v_call: TRBV28
cdr3_aa: ASSIMQGGRSPLH

j_call: TRBJ1-1
v_call: TRBV9
cdr3_aa: ASSPSPQLGATEAF

j_call: TRBJ2-5
v_call: TRBV28
cdr3_aa: ASRPWRAGETQY

j_call: TRBJ1-1
v_call: TRBV27
cdr3_aa: ASSFEGVNTEAF

j_call: TRBJ2-1
v_call: TRBV29-1
cdr3_aa: SVDTTSSYNEQF

j_call: TRBJ2-3
v_call: TRBV4-3
cdr3_aa: ASSQGLAGYTDTQY

j_call: TRBJ2-1
v_call: TRBV27
cdr3_aa: ASTDGVEQF

j_call: TRBJ2-3
v_call: TRBV10-1
cdr3_aa: ASSPAGGLADTQY

j_call: TRBJ2-1
v_call: TRBV20-1
cdr3_aa: SARPGLAGDNEQF

j_call: TRBJ1-1
v_call: TRBV28
cdr3_aa: ASSSDRRNTEAF

j_call: TRBJ1-2
v_call: TRBV7-9
cdr3_aa: ASSLDPGYT

j_call: TRBJ1-2
v_call: TRBV28
cdr3_aa: ASTLGGLNYGYT

j_call: TRBJ1-4
v_call: TRBV28
cdr3_aa: ASSTTGRQLF

j_call: TRBJ2-2
v_call: TRBV10-1
cdr3_aa: ASSAGVETGELF

j_call: TRBJ1-1
v_call: TRBV19
cdr3_aa: ASSIGGVVTEAF

j_call: TRBJ2-7
v_call: TRBV29-1
cdr3_aa: SVGRGVGGLAYEQY

j_call: TRBJ2-3
v_call: TRBV9
cdr3_aa: ASSIQGALADTQY

j_call: TRBJ2-7
v_call: TRBV5-1
cdr3_aa: ASRLGLGLDEQY

j_call: TRBJ1-2
v_call: TRBV6-2/TRBV6-3
cdr3_aa: ASSYSARAPANYGYT